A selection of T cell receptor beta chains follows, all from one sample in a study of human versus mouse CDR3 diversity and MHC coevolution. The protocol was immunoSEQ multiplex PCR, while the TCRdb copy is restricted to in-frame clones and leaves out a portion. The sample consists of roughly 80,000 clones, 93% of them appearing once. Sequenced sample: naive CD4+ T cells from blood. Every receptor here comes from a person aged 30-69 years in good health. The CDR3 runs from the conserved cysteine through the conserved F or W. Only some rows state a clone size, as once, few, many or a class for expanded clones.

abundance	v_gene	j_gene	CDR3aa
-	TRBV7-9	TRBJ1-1	CASSLVISGASTEAFF
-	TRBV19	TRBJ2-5	CASRGASGQETQYF
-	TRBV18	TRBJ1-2	CASSPGPGLNYGYTF
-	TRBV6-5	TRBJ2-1	CASSSGQGINNEQFF
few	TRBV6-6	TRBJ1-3	CASSYSNGQGNTIYF
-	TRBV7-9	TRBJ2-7	CASSLAQTGDEQYF
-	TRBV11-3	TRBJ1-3	CASSTGAGNTIYF
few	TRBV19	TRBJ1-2	CASSRTGGEGYTF
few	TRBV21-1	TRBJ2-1	CASSKGGRSSYNEQFF
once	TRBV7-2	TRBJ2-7	CASSPDRDRGDEQYF
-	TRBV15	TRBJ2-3	CATSREEGADTQYF
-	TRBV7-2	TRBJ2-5	CASSPRQKETQYF
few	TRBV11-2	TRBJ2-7	CASSRTTSSSYEQYF
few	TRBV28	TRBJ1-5	CASSQQEPQHF
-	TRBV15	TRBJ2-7	CATSSPLRTGAYEQYF
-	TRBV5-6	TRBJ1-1	CASSLPGYNEAFF
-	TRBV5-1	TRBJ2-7	CASSVGQGGTYEQYF
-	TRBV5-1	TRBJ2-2	CASSSGTRNGGELFF
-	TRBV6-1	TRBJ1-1	CASSARGTVEAFF
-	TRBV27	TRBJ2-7	CASSLARAHSGVIPYEQYF
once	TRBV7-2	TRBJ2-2	CASSSRGGPATGELFF
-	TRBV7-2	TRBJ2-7	CASSLARLNEQYF
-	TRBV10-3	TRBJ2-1	CAISEGGYNEQFF
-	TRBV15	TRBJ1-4	CATSRDRGSTNEKLFF
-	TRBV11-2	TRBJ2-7	CASSHRGGRLENYEQYF
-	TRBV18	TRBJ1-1	CASSPGSPEAFF
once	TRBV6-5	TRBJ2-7	CASKGGTYEQYF
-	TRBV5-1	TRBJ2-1	CASSLEGQGVAEQFF
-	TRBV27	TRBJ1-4	CASSPYRATNEKLFF
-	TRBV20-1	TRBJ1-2	CSTGTGLGYTF
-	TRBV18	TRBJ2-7	CASSPSGGSPSEQYF
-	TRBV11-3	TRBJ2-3	CASSSPVWAGGRTDTQYF
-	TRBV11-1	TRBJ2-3	CASSFKRETDTQYF
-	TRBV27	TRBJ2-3	CASSRSGTDTQYF
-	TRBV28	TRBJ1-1	CASSPDRDTEAFF
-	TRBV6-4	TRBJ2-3	CASSPSGGGDTQYF
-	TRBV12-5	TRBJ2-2	CASGLGLAGGGLTGELFF
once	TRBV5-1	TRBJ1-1	CASSLAPNTEAFF
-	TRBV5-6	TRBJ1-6	CASSLWQVIYNSPLHF
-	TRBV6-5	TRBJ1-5	CASSPGHSRLRAQHF
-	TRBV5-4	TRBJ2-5	CASSLRLAGATYQETQYF
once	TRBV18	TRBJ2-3	CASSPRAGGGTDTQYF
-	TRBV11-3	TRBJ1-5	CASSLSGGVFVYSNQPQHF
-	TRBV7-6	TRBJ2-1	CASSRNTGVEEQFF
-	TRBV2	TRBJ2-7	CASKGDTTDYEQYF
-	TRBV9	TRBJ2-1	CASSPRTVQYNEQFF
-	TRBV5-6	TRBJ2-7	CASRAGGHYEQYF
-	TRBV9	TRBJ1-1	CASSQGQGMVDEAFF
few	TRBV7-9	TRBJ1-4	CASSLRLINEKLFF
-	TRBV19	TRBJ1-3	CASSIQGAAYGNTIYF
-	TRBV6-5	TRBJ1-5	CASSLQANINQPQHF
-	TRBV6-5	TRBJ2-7	CASSYFRGNEQYF
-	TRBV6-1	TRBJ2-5	CAGTGQGRETQYF
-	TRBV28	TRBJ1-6	CASTPGGGLGPNSPLHF